The 2 T cell receptor beta chains given below trace back to one sample, sequenced in a study of blood T cell repertoires in COVID-19. Here immunoSEQ multiplex PCR was the method, and the copy in TCRdb shows in-frame clones only, minus some. The data contain fewer than 60,000 clones, 81% of them singletons. The source material was peripheral blood. The receptors come from a woman older than 75 with COVID-19, enrolled during active disease.

The chain combines TRBV7-8 with TRBJ2-3; TRBD2 matches at 7 bases. Germline V gives CDR1 SGHVS, CDR2 FQNEAQ. J gave up 6 bases and V 2 bases, and 8 bases lay outside the gene matches. This CDR3 comprises 15 residues. The CDR3, as DNA: TGTGCCAGCAGCTTACGGTGGCGGGAGTTGGATACGCAGTATTTT. Its translation: CASSLRWRELDTQYF.

This chain joins TRBV6-5 and TRBJ1-2, with D possibly TRBD1 on 6 matching bases. V was trimmed by 8 bases and J by 4 bases, leaving 11 bases between them. This CDR3 has 12 amino acids. Germline CDR1 MNHEY, CDR2 SVGAGI. The CDR3 is CASGGRFYGYTF. CDR3 in DNA: TGTGCCAGCGGGGGCCGGTTCTATGGCTACACCTTC.